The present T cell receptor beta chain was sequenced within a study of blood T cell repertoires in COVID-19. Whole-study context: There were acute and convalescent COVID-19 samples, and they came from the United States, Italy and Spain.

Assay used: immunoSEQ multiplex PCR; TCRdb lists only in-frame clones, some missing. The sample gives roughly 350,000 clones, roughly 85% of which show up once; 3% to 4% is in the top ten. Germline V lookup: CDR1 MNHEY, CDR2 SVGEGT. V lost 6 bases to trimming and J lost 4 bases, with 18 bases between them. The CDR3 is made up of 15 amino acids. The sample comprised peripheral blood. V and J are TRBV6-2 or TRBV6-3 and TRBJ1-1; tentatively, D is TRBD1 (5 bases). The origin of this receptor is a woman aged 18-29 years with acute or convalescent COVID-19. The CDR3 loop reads CASRPGRGGSTEAFF. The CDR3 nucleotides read TGTGCCAGCAGGCCTGGTCGCGGGGGGTCCACTGAAGCTTTCTTT.